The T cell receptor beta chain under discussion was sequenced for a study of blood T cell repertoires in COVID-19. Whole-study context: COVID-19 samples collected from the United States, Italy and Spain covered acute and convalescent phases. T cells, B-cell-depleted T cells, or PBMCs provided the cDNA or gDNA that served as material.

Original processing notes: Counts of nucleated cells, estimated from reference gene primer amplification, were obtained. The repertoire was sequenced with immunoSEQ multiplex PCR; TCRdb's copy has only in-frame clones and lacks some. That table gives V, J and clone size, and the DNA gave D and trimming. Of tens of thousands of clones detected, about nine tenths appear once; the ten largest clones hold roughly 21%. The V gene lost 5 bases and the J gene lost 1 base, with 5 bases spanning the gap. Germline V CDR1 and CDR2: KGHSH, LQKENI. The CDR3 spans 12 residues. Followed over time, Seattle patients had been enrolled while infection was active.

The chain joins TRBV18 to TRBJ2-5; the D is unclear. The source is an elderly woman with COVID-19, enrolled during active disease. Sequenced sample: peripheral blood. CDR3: CASSDFQETQYF. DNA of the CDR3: TGTGCCAGCTCAGACTTCCAAGAGACCCAGTACTTC.